The 12 T cell receptor beta chains presented below share a single source sample, sequenced in a study of identical twins. MiXCR, applied by TCRdb to the 5' RACE reads, yields one record per CDR3 protein. The sample contains hundreds of thousands of distinct CDR3 sequences, roughly 6.2% of which appear only once. What was sequenced was naive T cells sorted from blood. The receptors derive from a man aged 18 to 30 in good health.

This clonotype was counted at least ten times. In nucleotides, the CDR3 is TGTGCCAGCAGCTTAAGTAGCGGGAGCTCTGCCGGGGAGCTGTTTTTT. Its translation is CASSLSSGSSAGELFF. J is TRBJ2-2 and V is TRBV7-3; 9 bases are a match to TRBD2. Germline V gene data show CDR1 as SGHTA and CDR2 as FQGTGA. J was trimmed by 6 bases and V by 1 base; bases with no gene match: 6. The CDR3 covers 16 residues.

The chain combines TRBV9 with TRBJ1-3; TRBD1 is a possible D gene (6 bases). CDR3 size: 15 residues. With 4 bases removed from V and 7 bases from J, the gap between germline ends came to 18 bases. Germline CDR1 and CDR2: SGDLS and YYNGEE. The CDR3 loop is CASSPRDILDNTIYF. The CDR3, as DNA: TGTGCCAGCAGCCCTCGGGACATCTTAGACAACACCATATATTTT.

Comment on this clonotype: Since no conserved phenylalanine or tryptophan closes the CDR3, a read error is the likely cause. The chain couples TRBV9 to TRBJ1-1; TRBD1 agrees at 7 bases. Trimming at V came to 0 bases and at J to 3 bases, leaving 5 bases not matched to a gene. CDR3 length: 15 residues. The germline V gene has CDR1 SGDLS and CDR2 YYNGEE. Here the CDR3 DNA reads TGTGCCAGCAGCGTAGTAGAGGGGGCGGACACTGAAGCTTTCATT. It encodes CASSVVEGADTEAFI.

Ten or more counts support this clonotype. The chain links TRBV2 to TRBJ2-1; 11 bases map to TRBD2. The trim removed 4 bases at V and 12 bases at J, leaving 2 bases unmatched. Germline loops: CDR1 SNHLY, CDR2 FYNNEI. The CDR3 loop spans 12 amino acids. CDR3 DNA sequence: TGTGCCAGCAGTGCCGGGACTAGCGGGCAGTTCTTC. This translates into CASSAGTSGQFF.

This clonotype has a count of ten or more. V gene TRBV5-6 combines with J gene TRBJ1-5, with 9 bases fitting TRBD1. V shed 0 bases and J 6 bases; nucleotides not matched to a gene: 4. The CDR3 contains 15 residues. Germline CDR1 reads SGHDT; CDR2 reads YYEEEE. The CDR3 sequence is CASSLDRGRIQPQHF. CDR3 coding DNA: TGTGCCAGCAGCTTGGACAGGGGGCGCATTCAGCCCCAGCATTTT. Full variable domain (outside the CDR3, taken from reference TRBV5-6 and TRBJ1-5): DAGVTQSPTHLIKTRGQQVTLRCSPKSGHDTVSWYQQALGQGPQFIFQYYEEEERQRGNFPDRFSGHQFPNYSSELNVNALLLGDSALYLCASSLDRGRIQPQHFGDGTRLSIL.

This clonotype came up many times. The rearrangement links TRBV12-3 or TRBV12-4 to TRBJ2-1; D is perhaps TRBD2 (5 bases). The V end was cut by 0 bases, the J end by 7 bases, with 7 bases between. The CDR3 has 13 amino acids. The DNA for the CDR3 is TGTGCCAGCAGTTTAGCGGGAGAAAATGAGCAGTTCTTC. This encodes CASSLAGENEQFF.

This clonotype appeared a few times. The V and J genes are TRBV20-1 and TRBJ1-2; tentatively, D is TRBD1 (6 bases). V was shortened by 0 bases and J by 1 base, with 12 bases between the two germline ends. Per the germline V gene, CDR1 is DFQATT and CDR2 is SNEGSKA (reference sequence). The CDR3 is 15 amino acids. CDR3 DNA sequence: TGCAGTGCTAGAGATAGGCAGGGGAGTAACTATGGCTACACCTTC. Its protein is CSARDRQGSNYGYTF.

This clonotype was detected many times. The gene calls are TRBV5-1 and TRBJ2-1; a possible D gene is TRBD2 (6 bases). The ends were cut back, 4 bases at V and 3 bases at J, with 11 bases in the middle. Germline V CDR1 and CDR2: SGHRS, YFSETQ. The CDR3 sequence is 14 residues long. CDR3 nucleotides: TGCGCCAGCAGCGCCGGGAGCATCTACAATGAGCAGTTCTTC. Its translation: CASSAGSIYNEQFF.

This clonotype occurred many times. CDR3 coding DNA: TGTGCCAGCAGCTTACAAGGGGGCGAGCAGTACTTC. Its translation: CASSLQGGEQYF. The gene calls are TRBV7-8 and TRBJ2-7; D is possibly TRBD1 (6 bases). Germline V gene sequence: CDR1 SGHVS, CDR2 FQNEAQ. Trimming shortened V by 2 bases and J by 6 bases, and 8 bases separated the two germline ends. This CDR3 comprises 12 residues.

This chain connects TRBV11-2 to TRBJ2-7, with TRBD1 identical over 7 bases. The CDR3 loop spans 14 amino acids. CDR1 and CDR2 from the germline V gene are SGHAT and FQNNGV. V shed 1 base, J shed 3 bases, and the junction held 3 bases outside the gene matches. The CDR3 DNA reads TGTGCCAGCAGCTTAGGACCAGGGGGCTACGAGCAGTACGTC. The encoded protein is CASSLGPGGYEQYV.

The chain employs TRBV6-1 and TRBJ2-1; possible D gene TRBD2, 6 bases. CDR1 and CDR2 (germline): MNHNS, SASEGT. Trimming removed 5 bases at V and 0 bases at J, with 11 bases between. The CDR3 has 15 amino acids. Written as DNA, the CDR3 is TGTGCCAGCAGTATTAGCGGAAACTCCTACAATGAGCAGTTCTTC. This gives the protein CASSISGNSYNEQFF.

This clonotype was recorded at least ten times. This chain joins TRBV29-1 and TRBJ2-1; D not certain. V was shortened by 4 bases and J by 4 bases, with 14 bases between the two germline ends. The CDR3 covers 14 residues. Germline lookup yields CDR1 SQVTM and CDR2 ANQGSEA. The CDR3 region is CSVAGASSYNEQFF. CDR3 nucleotide sequence: TGCAGCGTTGCCGGAGCGTCGAGTTACAATGAGCAGTTCTTC.